These T cell receptor beta chains were read from a single sample in a study of blood T cell repertoires in COVID-19. Sequencing was performed with immunoSEQ multiplex PCR; in TCRdb, only in-frame clones are kept and a portion is missing. The sample has over 150,000 clones; approximately 85% are singletons. The sample comprised peripheral blood. The source of these receptors is a man in his sixties with COVID-19, enrolled during active disease. Each CDR3 is given with its conserved first and last residue. The order of the fields is J gene, D gene, clone size, V gene, CDR3 protein, CDR3 DNA. The D gene is left open where the match is weak. Expanded clones get a size class; other rows say once, few or many, or leave the size out.

TRBJ2-7,TRBD2,-,TRBV27,CASSPYLVAGGSEQYF,TGTGCCAGCAGTCCCTATCTTGTAGCGGGAGGCTCGGAGCAGTACTTC
TRBJ1-5,TRBD1,-,TRBV18,CASSAPGQGGNQPQHF,TGTGCCAGCTCAGCCCCGGGACAGGGAGGTAATCAGCCCCAGCATTTT
TRBJ2-7,-,-,TRBV15,CATRVGGQTYEQYF,TGTGCCACCAGGGTGGGAGGTCAGACCTACGAGCAGTACTTC
TRBJ1-1,-,-,TRBV6-1,CASSEDLRGTEAFF,TGTGCCAGCAGTGAAGATTTAAGGGGCACTGAAGCTTTCTTT
TRBJ2-7,-,-,TRBV28,CASSLPSRAYEQYF,TGTGCCAGCAGTTTACCAAGCAGGGCCTACGAGCAGTACTTC
TRBJ1-1,-,-,TRBV7-2,CASSLDRVEAFF,TGTGCCAGCAGCTTGGACAGAGTCGAAGCTTTCTTT
TRBJ2-7,TRBD2,-,TRBV28,CASSGLAGGTYEQYF,TGTGCCAGCAGTGGACTAGCGGGGGGGACGTACGAGCAGTACTTC
TRBJ2-4,TRBD1,-,TRBV19,CASSGTGLFGNIQYF,TGTGCCAGTAGTGGGACAGGACTTTTCGGGAACATTCAGTACTTC
TRBJ1-1,-,-,TRBV7-2,CASSLGPGAYEAFF,TGTGCCAGCAGCTTAGGCCCTGGGGCTTACGAAGCTTTCTTT
TRBJ2-3,TRBD2,-,TRBV10-2,CASSGVPGLAGGRASTDTQYF,TGCGCCAGCAGTGGGGTTCCGGGGCTAGCGGGAGGGAGAGCGAGCACAGATACGCAGTATTTT
TRBJ2-1,TRBD2,-,TRBV28,CASTAGGPIEQFF,TGTGCCAGCACGGCGGGGGGGCCCATTGAGCAGTTCTTC
TRBJ1-2,-,-,TRBV7-9,CASSFDTLYGYTF,TGTGCCAGCAGCTTCGATACTCTCTATGGCTACACCTTC
TRBJ1-2,-,few,TRBV4-1,CASSQGFRYGYTF,TGCGCCAGCAGCCAAGGTTTCAGATATGGCTACACCTTC
TRBJ2-1,TRBD2,-,TRBV4-3,CASSQDRGVAGGPGYNEQFF,TGCGCCAGCAGCCAAGATAGGGGAGTAGCGGGAGGGCCTGGCTACAATGAGCAGTTCTTC
TRBJ1-2,TRBD1,-,TRBV11-3,CASSGTGGSFGYTF,TGTGCCAGCAGCGGGACAGGGGGTTCCTTTGGCTACACCTTC
TRBJ2-5,-,-,TRBV7-9,CASKPHGQETQYF,TGTGCCAGCAAGCCCCATGGTCAAGAGACCCAGTACTTC
TRBJ2-7,TRBD2,-,TRBV6-2/TRBV6-3,CASSYSFVWPAGTYEQYF,TGTGCCAGCAGTTACTCGTTTGTTTGGCCAGCGGGGACCTACGAGCAGTACTTC
TRBJ1-3,-,-,TRBV28,CAGKAAISGNTIYF,TGTGCCGGCAAAGCGGCTATCTCTGGAAACACCATATATTTT
TRBJ1-2,TRBD1,-,TRBV28,CASSSWTGQEDYGYTF,TGTGCCAGCAGTTCCTGGACAGGGCAGGAGGACTATGGCTACACCTTC
TRBJ2-5,TRBD2,-,TRBV11-3,CASSLGASGGQETQYF,TGTGCCAGCAGCTTAGGTGCTAGCGGAGGACAAGAGACCCAGTACTTC
TRBJ1-1,-,-,TRBV7-2,CASSFTENTEAFF,TGTGCCAGCAGCTTTACAGAGAACACTGAAGCTTTCTTT
TRBJ1-6,-,-,TRBV27,CASQTRGSSPLHF,TGTGCCAGCCAAACAAGGGGAAGTTCACCCCTCCACTTT
TRBJ2-7,-,-,TRBV3-1/TRBV3-2,CASSPTPSIPLEQYF,TGTGCCAGCAGCCCGACTCCAAGTATCCCCCTCGAGCAGTACTTC
TRBJ1-1,TRBD1,-,TRBV27,CASSPPGQKAFF,TGTGCCAGCAGTCCCCCGGGACAGAAAGCTTTCTTT
TRBJ2-7,-,-,TRBV7-2,CASSDRTGSYEQYF,TGTGCCAGCAGCGATCGGACTGGCTCCTACGAGCAGTACTTC
TRBJ1-2,-,-,TRBV11-2,CASSFAQGTSGYTF,TGTGCCAGCAGCTTCGCACAGGGTACGAGTGGCTACACCTTC
TRBJ1-1,TRBD1,-,TRBV5-6,CASSRQGATEAFF,TGTGCCAGCAGTCGACAGGGGGCCACTGAAGCTTTCTTT
TRBJ2-3,TRBD1,-,TRBV20-1,CTRGRTDTQYF,TGCACCAGGGGGCGCACAGATACGCAGTATTTT
TRBJ2-2,TRBD2,once,TRBV18,CASSPPPRGGGKVLAGELFF,TGTGCCAGCTCACCACCCCCCCGCGGGGGAGGGAAGGTTCTTGCCGGGGAGCTGTTTTTT
TRBJ1-3,-,-,TRBV6-5,CASSPQGNTIYF,TGTGCCAGCAGCCCACAGGGTAACACCATATATTTT
TRBJ2-1,TRBD2,-,TRBV7-9,CASSPAGAKYNEQFF,TGTGCCAGCAGCCCAGCGGGAGCAAAGTACAATGAGCAGTTCTTC
TRBJ2-2,TRBD1,once,TRBV5-4,CASSFADRGRRELFF,TGTGCCAGCAGCTTCGCGGACAGGGGGCGGCGGGAGCTGTTTTTT
TRBJ2-7,TRBD1,-,TRBV5-1,CASSLIQGASYEQYF,TGCGCCAGCAGCTTGATCCAGGGGGCTTCCTACGAGCAGTACTTC
TRBJ1-1,-,-,TRBV7-8,CASSLTGGLITEAFF,TGTGCCAGCAGCTTAACAGGAGGGCTAATCACTGAAGCTTTCTTT